These 22 T cell receptor beta chains share one sample of origin, sequenced in a study of CD8+ T cells in alopecia areata. cDNA prepared by RNA extraction and subsequent reverse transcription served as the template for sequencing. Only in-frame clones appear in the TCRdb table, and some are missing; sequencing was by immunoSEQ multiplex PCR. The table shows over 50,000 clones, with about 44% occurring only once. Sequencing was performed on CD8+ T cells sorted from blood, taken at week 0. These receptors were collected from a human donor with alopecia areata.

V usage is TRBV7-9 and J usage is TRBJ2-7; 8 bases agree with TRBD1. The V gene end was trimmed by 5 bases and the J gene end by 5 bases; junction bases not matched to a gene: 8. The germline V gene has CDR1 SEHNR and CDR2 FQNEAQ (reference sequence). This CDR3 comprises 14 residues. Written as DNA, the CDR3 is TGTGCCAGCAGCCCAGAGACAGGGGATCACGAGCAGTACTTC. Translated: CASSPETGDHEQYF.

In this sample, this clone turned up once. The CDR3 DNA reads TGTGCCAGCAGCTGGGGACTAGCGGAGCCCTACGAGCAGTACTTC. As protein: CASSWGLAEPYEQYF. The chain recombines TRBV11-1 with TRBJ2-7, with 11 bases identical to TRBD2. The ends lost 4 bases at V and 2 bases at J; junction bases unmatched: 4. Germline loops: CDR1 SGHAT, CDR2 FQDESV (reference sequence). The CDR3 sequence is 15 residues long.

This clone was found a few times. The chain uses TRBV28 and TRBJ1-5; the D is unclear. The CDR3 spans 13 residues. Per germline, CDR1 MDHEN and CDR2 SYDVKM. V shed 1 base and J shed 6 bases, with 7 bases lying between them. The CDR3: CASSLSAAQPQHF. CDR3 sequence (DNA): TGTGCCAGCAGTTTATCAGCAGCTCAGCCCCAGCATTTT.

The chain carries TRBV7-9 and TRBJ1-3, with D unclear. Germline V CDR1 and CDR2: SEHNR, FQNEAQ (reference sequence). The CDR3 covers 10 residues. V lost 10 bases and J 9 bases, leaving 10 bases between the germline ends. The CDR3 DNA sequence: TGTGCCACCGATTGGGGCACCATATATTTT. It codes for CATDWGTIYF.

V and J are TRBV29-1 and TRBJ2-2, with no clear D. This CDR3 contains 12 residues. The ends were cut back, 5 bases at V and 3 bases at J, with 7 bases in the middle. Germline loops: CDR1 SQVTM, CDR2 ANQGSEA. CDR3 in amino acids: CSVYRDTGELFF. Here the CDR3 DNA reads TGCAGCGTTTACCGGGACACCGGGGAGCTGTTTTTT.

CDR3 region: CAWTDKSTGELFF. The CDR3 region has the DNA TGTGCCTGGACGGACAAATCTACCGGGGAGCTGTTTTTT. The chain carries TRBV30 and TRBJ2-2, with D tentatively TRBD1 (5 bases). This CDR3 region has 13 residues. The V and J ends lost 4 bases and 5 bases respectively, with 11 bases between them. Per germline, CDR1 GTSNPN and CDR2 SVGIG (reference sequence).

This clone appeared a few times. The V and J genes are TRBV27 and TRBJ2-7, with D perhaps TRBD2 (6 bases). Germline V gene lookup returns CDR1 MNHEY and CDR2 SMNVEV (reference sequence). The length of the CDR3 is 13 residues. The V and J ends lost 10 bases and 2 bases respectively, with 15 bases between them. This CDR3 reads CATFSGKPYEQYF. The CDR3 bases are TGTGCCACCTTTAGCGGCAAGCCCTACGAGCAGTACTTC.

In its sample, this clone was seen many times. The chain carries TRBV28 and TRBJ2-6; perhaps D is TRBD1 or TRBD2 (6 bases each). V lost 1 base to trimming and J lost 2 bases, with 15 bases between them. CDR3 length: 18 residues. In germline, CDR1 is MDHEN, CDR2 SYDVKM. CDR3 in amino acids: CASSLYGQGRTGANVLTF. For the CDR3, the DNA is TGTGCCAGCAGTTTATACGGGCAGGGGAGGACTGGGGCCAACGTCCTGACTTTC.

The chain couples TRBV6-5 to TRBJ1-2, with D unresolved. CDR3 size: 13 residues. With 2 bases removed from V and 4 bases from J, the gap between germline ends came to 8 bases. The germline V gene has CDR1 MNHEY and CDR2 SVGAGI. In DNA, the CDR3 is TGTGCCAGCAGTTACGGCAGGTCCTATGGCTACACCTTC. Its protein product is CASSYGRSYGYTF.

This clone was observed a single time. The chain recombines TRBV6-5 with TRBJ2-5; TRBD2 matches at 7 bases. CDR1 is MNHEY, CDR2 SVGAGI, per germline. V was clipped by 6 bases and J by 5 bases; unmatched bases: 6. The CDR3 length is 13 residues. CDR3 residues: CASSWGRVETQYF. The CDR3 DNA follows: TGTGCCAGCAGCTGGGGGAGGGTCGAGACCCAGTACTTC.

V is TRBV11-2 and J is TRBJ2-4, with D possibly matching TRBD2 (5 bases). This CDR3 region has 15 residues. CDR1 is SGHAT and CDR2 is FQNNGV in the germline V gene. The V end was cut by 4 bases, the J end by 2 bases, with 12 bases between. The CDR3 loop is CASSSPLDSKNIQYF. The CDR3 DNA is TGTGCCAGCAGCTCGCCACTAGATTCCAAAAACATTCAGTACTTC.

This clone occurred a few times. V is TRBV2 and J is TRBJ1-5; weak D call: TRBD1 (6 bases). Looked up from germline, CDR1 is SNHLY and CDR2 is FYNNEI. The V gene lost 5 bases and the J gene lost 3 bases, with 11 bases spanning the gap. The CDR3 sequence is 14 residues long. The CDR3 DNA follows: TGTGCCAGCAGTAGAGGGGGAGACAATCAGCCCCAGCATTTT. Translation gives CASSRGGDNQPQHF.

The DNA for the CDR3 is TGTGCCTGGCAGGACAGGAACAATGAGCAGTTCTTC. Amino acid sequence: CAWQDRNNEQFF. The chain couples TRBV30 to TRBJ2-1; 7 nucleotides align to TRBD1. There are 12 residues in the CDR3. The V gene's germline CDR1 is GTSNPN and CDR2 SVGIG (reference sequence). The J segment lost 5 bases and the V segment lost 5 bases, leaving 3 bases of the junction unmatched.

This clone was counted between two and nine times. The chain joins TRBV5-1 to TRBJ2-2, with D unclear. Germline loops: CDR1 SGHRS, CDR2 YFSETQ. V was shortened by 3 bases and J by 2 bases, with 11 bases between the two germline ends. The CDR3 is 15 amino acids. This CDR3 is CASSYEVGNTGELFF. CDR3 nucleotides: TGCGCCAGCAGCTATGAGGTTGGAAACACCGGGGAGCTGTTTTTT.

This clone rates as medium-sized. The chain carries TRBV7-2 and TRBJ2-2, with TRBD2 matching over 7 bases. In germline, CDR1 is SGHTA, CDR2 FQGNSA. The junction had 6 bases not matched to a gene; V was cut back by 1 base and J by 4 bases. The CDR3 contains 16 residues. The CDR3 region is CASSLEGRAITGELFF. CDR3 nucleotides: TGTGCCAGCAGCTTAGAAGGGAGGGCTATCACCGGGGAGCTGTTTTTT.

The rearrangement joins TRBV7-7 to TRBJ2-1; no reliable D call. Germline-derived CDR1 and CDR2 are SSHAT and FNYEAQ (reference sequence). The CDR3 spans 16 residues. The V end was cut by 6 bases, the J end by 2 bases, with 17 bases between. Written as DNA, the CDR3 is TGTGCCAGCAGTTATACCCCTAGTCCCCCCTACAATGAGCAGTTCTTC. This sequence encodes CASSYTPSPPYNEQFF. Together with reference TRBV7-7 and TRBJ2-1, the CDR3 gives the full variable domain: GAGVSQSPRYKVTKRGQDVTLRCDPISSHATLYWYQQALGQGPEFLTYFNYEAQPDKSGLPSDRFSAERPEGSISTLTIQRTEQRDSAMYRCASSYTPSPPYNEQFFGPGTRLTVL.

This clone was recorded a few times. V gene TRBV5-5 combines with J gene TRBJ1-4; D remains ambiguous. CDR3 size: 13 residues. The germline V gene has CDR1 SGHKS and CDR2 YYEKEE (reference sequence). With 3 bases removed from V and 6 bases from J, the gap between germline ends came to 9 bases. The CDR3 DNA is TGTGCCAGCAGCTACTACACAGATGAAAAACTGTTTTTT. Its protein product is CASSYYTDEKLFF.

This chain joins TRBV18 and TRBJ1-5; 10 nucleotides match TRBD1. The V segment lost 0 bases and the J segment 5 bases; nucleotides outside the gene matches: 1. From germline, CDR1 is KGHSH and CDR2 LQKENI. The CDR3 covers 15 residues. Here the CDR3 reads CASSPPDRGDQPQHF. The CDR3, as DNA: TGTGCCAGCTCACCACCGGACAGGGGGGATCAGCCCCAGCATTTT.

This clone was counted between two and nine times. This chain uses TRBV7-9 with TRBJ2-1; TRBD2 agrees at 10 bases. Germline trimming cut 5 bases from V and 10 bases from J; bases unmatched to any gene: 14. Germline loops: CDR1 SEHNR, CDR2 FQNEAQ (reference sequence). The CDR3 has 16 residues. CDR3 DNA sequence: TGTGCCAGCAGCCTTAAGACTAGCGGGCCCCTAGGGGAGCAGTTCTTC. Its translation is CASSLKTSGPLGEQFF. Using reference TRBV7-9 and TRBJ2-1 for the parts outside the CDR3, the full variable domain is DTGVSQNPRHKITKRGQNVTFRCDPISEHNRLYWYRQTLGQGPEFLTYFQNEAQLEKSRLLSDRFSAERPKGSFSTLEIQRTEQGDSAMYLCASSLKTSGPLGEQFFGPGTRLTVL.

In its sample, this clone was seen a few times. The chain links TRBV30 to TRBJ2-1, with 8 bases aligning to TRBD1. In germline, CDR1 is GTSNPN, CDR2 SVGIG (reference sequence). The trim removed 1 base at V and 9 bases at J, leaving 14 bases unmatched. The CDR3 spans 16 residues. The CDR3 here is CAWSDSQGEITGEQFF. Here the CDR3 DNA reads TGTGCCTGGAGTGACTCACAGGGGGAGATTACGGGTGAGCAGTTCTTC.

The chain employs TRBV15 and TRBJ2-1; D perhaps matches TRBD2 (7 bases). Germline CDR1 LNHNV, CDR2 YYDKDF (reference sequence). Trimming shortened V by 0 bases and J by 9 bases, and 15 bases separated the two germline ends. CDR3 length: 15 residues. The CDR3 DNA reads TGTGCCACCAGCAGAGACCTAGCGGAGGGGGGTGAGCAGTTCTTC. This translates into CATSRDLAEGGEQFF.

There are a few counts of this clone. V and J are TRBV19 and TRBJ2-3; D gene unclear. Looked up from germline, CDR1 is LNHDA and CDR2 is SQIVND (reference sequence). The CDR3 is 17 residues long. V shed 6 bases and J shed 5 bases, with 24 bases lying between them. The CDR3, as DNA: TGTGCCAGTAGCCCGAACGGTGGTAGAGGTTTAGTAGATACGCAGTATTTT. Its translation is CASSPNGGRGLVDTQYF.